The 27 T cell receptor beta chains reported below all come from one sample, sequenced in a study of control samples from healthy donors and cancer patients. Sequencing used immunoSEQ multiplex PCR; TCRdb keeps in-frame clones, though not all of them. The data show over 150,000 clones, around 94% seen once. The source material was blood. The origin of the receptors is a young woman in good health.

The gene calls are TRBV9 and TRBJ1-1; D not certain. V was trimmed by 3 bases and J by 6 bases, leaving 12 bases between them. Germline V lookup: CDR1 SGDLS, CDR2 YYNGEE. The CDR3 is 13 amino acids. The DNA of the CDR3 is TGTGCCAGCAGCGCACATGGACGGTCTGAAGCTTTCTTT. Its translation is CASSAHGRSEAFF.

The chain uses TRBV9 and TRBJ2-3; D possibly corresponds to TRBD2 (5 bases). V shed 0 bases and J shed 2 bases, with 13 bases lying between them. Germline V CDR1 and CDR2: SGDLS, YYNGEE. The CDR3 contains 16 residues. The CDR3 bases are TGTGCCAGCAGCGTAGTGGGCGGGTTCTCCACAGATACGCAGTATTTT. Its translation: CASSVVGGFSTDTQYF. Drawing the rest from reference TRBV9 and TRBJ2-3, the complete variable domain is DSGVTQTPKHLITATGQRVTLRCSPRSGDLSVYWYQQSLDQGLQFLIQYYNGEERAKGNILERFSAQQFPDLHSELNLSSLELGDSALYFCASSVVGGFSTDTQYFGPGTRLTVL.

The table lists this clone with a few counts. The V gene is TRBV7-2, the J gene TRBJ1-5, with D possibly TRBD1 on 5 matching bases. Germline CDR1 SGHTA, CDR2 FQGNSA. This CDR3 is built from 13 residues. V lost 6 bases and J 1 base, leaving 7 bases between the germline ends. CDR3 sequence: CASSRQSNQPQHF. The CDR3 region has the DNA TGTGCCAGCAGTAGACAGAGCAATCAGCCCCAGCATTTT. Combining the CDR3 with reference TRBV7-2 and TRBJ1-5 gives the whole variable domain GAGVSQSPSNKVTEKGKDVELRCDPISGHTALYWYRQSLGQGLEFLIYFQGNSAPDKSGLPSDRFSAERTGGSVSTLTIQRTQQEDSAVYLCASSRQSNQPQHFGDGTRLSIL.

The chain combines TRBV21-1 with TRBJ1-4. TRBV21-1 represents a pseudogene. The CDR3 is 13 residues long. Written as DNA, the CDR3 is TGTGCCGAGCTCAAGGTAACTAATGAAAAACTGTTTTTT. Protein product: CAELKVTNEKLFF.

Comment on this clone: The junction departs from germline at one end; a sequencing error may be responsible. This chain joins TRBV7-9 and TRBJ1-1; the D is unclear. The CDR3 has 14 residues. In germline, CDR1 is SEHNR, CDR2 FQNEAQ (reference sequence). This CDR3 reads CASILSAMNTEAFF. CDR3 DNA: TGTGCCAGCATCTTAAGCGCCATGAACACTGAAGCTTTCTTT.

The V and J genes are TRBV7-2 and TRBJ2-7; D may be TRBD1 or TRBD2 (5 bases each). Trimming took off 1 base at V and 7 bases at J, with 11 bases between the two ends. Germline loops: CDR1 SGHTA, CDR2 FQGNSA. This CDR3 region has 13 residues. The CDR3 here is CASSLVGDGEQYF. The CDR3 DNA is TGTGCCAGCAGCTTAGTAGGGGACGGGGAGCAGTACTTC.

This clone was recorded only once. The chain has TRBV13 and TRBJ2-3, with D possibly being TRBD2 (6 bases). The CDR3 contains 14 residues. Trimming removed 2 bases from V and 4 bases from J, with 10 bases in between. CDR1 and CDR2 (germline): PRHDT, FYEKMQ (reference sequence). The CDR3 region has the DNA TGTGCCAGCAGCTTACGACTAGTAGCAGATACGCAGTATTTT. Protein: CASSLRLVADTQYF.

This rearrangement joins TRBV6-5 to TRBJ2-5, with D hard to call. The CDR3 contains 10 residues. Germline V gene lookup returns CDR1 MNHEY and CDR2 SVGAGI. V was trimmed by 8 bases and J by 5 bases, leaving 6 bases between them. The CDR3 DNA reads TGTGCCAGCCTGTGGGAGACCCAGTACTTC. It translates to CASLWETQYF.

The rearrangement joins TRBV27 to TRBJ1-5, with 9 positions matching TRBD1. The germline V gene encodes CDR1 MNHEY and CDR2 SMNVEV (reference sequence). Germline trimming cut 5 bases from V and 7 bases from J; bases unmatched to any gene: 3. The CDR3 is 13 residues long. CDR3 sequence (DNA): TGTGCCAGCAGTGGACAGGGGCTACAGCCCCAGCATTTT. Its translation is CASSGQGLQPQHF.

This chain joins TRBV7-8 and TRBJ1-2, with 11 bases that match TRBD1. The CDR3 contains 16 residues. The germline V gene encodes CDR1 SGHVS and CDR2 FQNEAQ. With V trimmed by 5 bases and J by 7 bases, 12 bases remained unmatched. CDR3 residues: CASSPLRDRGWSGYTF. The DNA of the CDR3 is TGTGCCAGCAGCCCACTGAGGGACAGGGGGTGGAGTGGCTACACCTTC.

The DNA of the CDR3 is TGTGCCAGCAGTTGGGGGATAAGCAATCAGCCCCAGCATTTT. It translates to CASSWGISNQPQHF. The genes are TRBV28 and TRBJ1-5, with D possibly TRBD1 on 5 matching bases. V was pared by 4 bases and J by 1 base, with 8 bases between. Germline assignment: CDR1 MDHEN and CDR2 SYDVKM. CDR3 length: 14 residues.

The table lists this clone with a count of one. The chain recombines TRBV18 with TRBJ2-7; 7 bases are shared with TRBD1. The CDR3 spans 13 residues. V trimming: 6 bases; J trimming: 4 bases; junction bases outside the gene matches: 6. Germline V gene data show CDR1 as KGHSH and CDR2 as LQKENI. The CDR3 region is CASSTGISYEQYF. CDR3 bases: TGTGCCAGCTCGACAGGGATATCATACGAGCAGTACTTC. Using reference TRBV18 and TRBJ2-7 for the parts outside the CDR3, the full variable domain is NAGVMQNPRHLVRRRGQEARLRCSPMKGHSHVYWYRQLPEEGLKFMVYLQKENIIDESGMPKERFSAEFPKEGPSILRIQQVVRGDSAAYFCASSTGISYEQYFGPGTRLTVT.

The V gene is TRBV6-2 or TRBV6-3, the J gene TRBJ1-2; D gene ambiguous. The CDR3 sequence is 14 residues long. The V end was cut by 5 bases, the J end by 2 bases, with 12 bases between. Germline CDR1 is MNHEY and CDR2 is SVGEGT. In nucleotides, the CDR3 is TGTGCCAGCAGTGGGCCGGGCCCAAACTATGGCTACACCTTC. Translating gives CASSGPGPNYGYTF.

This clone was seen once. The V and J genes are TRBV6-5 and TRBJ2-7; D call uncertain. This CDR3 has 15 amino acids. Germline V lookup: CDR1 MNHEY, CDR2 SVGAGI. V lost 2 bases and J 3 bases, leaving 14 bases between the germline ends. Here the CDR3 reads CASSYRHNGDYEQYF. CDR3 coding DNA: TGTGCCAGCAGTTACCGCCACAACGGAGACTACGAGCAGTACTTC.

This chain links TRBV5-4 with TRBJ2-5; D perhaps matches TRBD2 (6 bases). Germline CDR1 and CDR2: SGHNT and YYREEE (reference sequence). The ends were cut back, 6 bases at V and 7 bases at J, with 19 bases in the middle. The CDR3 consists of 14 residues. The CDR3 DNA is TGTGCCAGCAACCCTCAAGGGACCGGGGGGACCCAGTACTTC. Translating gives CASNPQGTGGTQYF.

V usage is TRBV10-3 and J usage is TRBJ1-5, with 7 bases aligning to TRBD1. This CDR3 has 15 amino acids. With V trimmed by 6 bases and J by 4 bases, 9 bases remained unmatched. Germline V gene sequence: CDR1 ENHRY, CDR2 SYGVKD. The CDR3 DNA follows: TGTGCCATCAGGGACGAGGGGGCGGGAAATCAGCCCCAGCATTTT. This translates into CAIRDEGAGNQPQHF.

This chain uses TRBV6-5 with TRBJ1-6; D is uncertain. The CDR3 is made up of 12 amino acids. V was clipped by 8 bases and J by 9 bases, with 11 bases between them. Germline V gene lookup returns CDR1 MNHEY and CDR2 SVGAGI. The CDR3 DNA reads TGTGCCAGCGGCACCCGTAGTTCACCCCTCCACTTT. This gives the protein CASGTRSSPLHF.

This chain uses TRBV28 with TRBJ2-5; the D is unclear. V was clipped by 8 bases and J by 5 bases, with 9 bases between them. This CDR3 is built from 11 residues. Germline CDR1 is MDHEN and CDR2 is SYDVKM. For the CDR3, the DNA is TGTGCCAGCTCCGACTTTGAGACCCAGTACTTC. Protein sequence: CASSDFETQYF.

This clone was picked up a small number of times. One junction end disagrees with the germline gene, perhaps due to a read error. J is TRBJ1-2 and V is TRBV10-2; D is ambiguous. CDR1 WSHSY and CDR2 SAAADI come from the germline V gene. There are 14 residues in the CDR3. CDR3 nucleotides: TGCGCCAGCCGTGACTTGGCTGAGGTCTATGGCTACACCTTC. Protein sequence: CASRDLAEVYGYTF.

This chain links TRBV19 with TRBJ1-2, with a tentative D call TRBD1 (6 bases). The CDR3 extends over 17 amino acids. CDR1 is LNHDA, CDR2 SQIVND, per germline (reference sequence). V was shortened by 1 base and J by 6 bases, with 21 bases between the two germline ends. CDR3: CASSIAGFDRRTHGYTF. In DNA, the CDR3 is TGTGCCAGTAGTATAGCGGGTTTCGACAGGCGAACGCATGGCTACACCTTC.

This clone turned up a few times. CDR3 in amino acids: CASSPRDGPYEQYF. In DNA, the CDR3 is TGTGCCAGCTCACCACGGGACGGACCCTACGAGCAGTACTTC. The V and J genes are TRBV18 and TRBJ2-7; perhaps D is TRBD1 or TRBD2 (5 bases each). Trimming cost V 1 base and J 2 bases, with 9 bases left between them. Germline V gene data show CDR1 as KGHSH and CDR2 as LQKENI. The CDR3 consists of 14 residues.

This rearrangement joins TRBV20-1 to TRBJ1-4; D gene ambiguous. The V end was cut by 7 bases, the J end by 4 bases, with 7 bases between. Germline V lookup: CDR1 DFQATT, CDR2 SNEGSKA (reference sequence). The CDR3 loop spans 11 amino acids. CDR3 loop: CSGGNNEKLFF. CDR3 DNA: TGCAGTGGTGGCAATAATGAAAAACTGTTTTTT.

The gene calls are TRBV9 and TRBJ2-5, with 8 bases aligning to TRBD2. V trimming: 0 bases; J trimming: 5 bases; junction bases outside the gene matches: 9. The V gene's germline CDR1 is SGDLS and CDR2 YYNGEE. This CDR3 contains 16 residues. The CDR3 DNA reads TGTGCCAGCAGCGTAGCGGGGGGGCCCCGGGGGGAGACCCAGTACTTC. It codes for CASSVAGGPRGETQYF.

J is TRBJ2-2 and V is TRBV19; the D gene could be TRBD1 or TRBD2 (5 bases each). Germline V gene data show CDR1 as LNHDA and CDR2 as SQIVND (reference sequence). The CDR3 runs 15 residues. V was cut by 3 bases and J by 3 bases, with 11 bases left in between. The DNA of the CDR3 is TGTGCCAGTAGTATCCGGGACGGCTACACCGGGGAGCTGTTTTTT. Translated, it gives CASSIRDGYTGELFF.

The chain links TRBV27 to TRBJ1-5; no firm D call. Germline V lookup: CDR1 MNHEY, CDR2 SMNVEV (reference sequence). The CDR3 extends over 13 amino acids. Trimming shortened V by 4 bases and J by 9 bases, and 13 bases separated the two germline ends. CDR3 sequence: CASSSIGEGPQHF. For the CDR3, the DNA is TGTGCCAGCAGTTCAATCGGGGAAGGGCCCCAGCATTTT.

The V gene is TRBV18, the J gene TRBJ2-1, with 7 positions matching TRBD1. CDR3 length: 14 residues. Germline loops: CDR1 KGHSH, CDR2 LQKENI. The J segment lost 10 bases and the V segment lost 6 bases, leaving 12 bases of the junction unmatched. The CDR3 loop is CASSPITGAREQFF. In DNA, the CDR3 is TGTGCCAGCTCCCCAATCACAGGGGCGAGGGAGCAGTTCTTC.

The J gene is TRBJ2-3, the V gene TRBV4-1, with TRBD1 matching over 7 bases. V gave up 0 bases and J gave up 2 bases; unmatched junction bases: 8. The CDR3 length is 17 residues. Per germline, CDR1 MGHRA and CDR2 YSYEKL. The CDR3 nucleotides are TGCGCCAGCAGCCAAGATCTAAGGACAGGTATCACAGATACGCAGTATTTT. This encodes CASSQDLRTGITDTQYF.